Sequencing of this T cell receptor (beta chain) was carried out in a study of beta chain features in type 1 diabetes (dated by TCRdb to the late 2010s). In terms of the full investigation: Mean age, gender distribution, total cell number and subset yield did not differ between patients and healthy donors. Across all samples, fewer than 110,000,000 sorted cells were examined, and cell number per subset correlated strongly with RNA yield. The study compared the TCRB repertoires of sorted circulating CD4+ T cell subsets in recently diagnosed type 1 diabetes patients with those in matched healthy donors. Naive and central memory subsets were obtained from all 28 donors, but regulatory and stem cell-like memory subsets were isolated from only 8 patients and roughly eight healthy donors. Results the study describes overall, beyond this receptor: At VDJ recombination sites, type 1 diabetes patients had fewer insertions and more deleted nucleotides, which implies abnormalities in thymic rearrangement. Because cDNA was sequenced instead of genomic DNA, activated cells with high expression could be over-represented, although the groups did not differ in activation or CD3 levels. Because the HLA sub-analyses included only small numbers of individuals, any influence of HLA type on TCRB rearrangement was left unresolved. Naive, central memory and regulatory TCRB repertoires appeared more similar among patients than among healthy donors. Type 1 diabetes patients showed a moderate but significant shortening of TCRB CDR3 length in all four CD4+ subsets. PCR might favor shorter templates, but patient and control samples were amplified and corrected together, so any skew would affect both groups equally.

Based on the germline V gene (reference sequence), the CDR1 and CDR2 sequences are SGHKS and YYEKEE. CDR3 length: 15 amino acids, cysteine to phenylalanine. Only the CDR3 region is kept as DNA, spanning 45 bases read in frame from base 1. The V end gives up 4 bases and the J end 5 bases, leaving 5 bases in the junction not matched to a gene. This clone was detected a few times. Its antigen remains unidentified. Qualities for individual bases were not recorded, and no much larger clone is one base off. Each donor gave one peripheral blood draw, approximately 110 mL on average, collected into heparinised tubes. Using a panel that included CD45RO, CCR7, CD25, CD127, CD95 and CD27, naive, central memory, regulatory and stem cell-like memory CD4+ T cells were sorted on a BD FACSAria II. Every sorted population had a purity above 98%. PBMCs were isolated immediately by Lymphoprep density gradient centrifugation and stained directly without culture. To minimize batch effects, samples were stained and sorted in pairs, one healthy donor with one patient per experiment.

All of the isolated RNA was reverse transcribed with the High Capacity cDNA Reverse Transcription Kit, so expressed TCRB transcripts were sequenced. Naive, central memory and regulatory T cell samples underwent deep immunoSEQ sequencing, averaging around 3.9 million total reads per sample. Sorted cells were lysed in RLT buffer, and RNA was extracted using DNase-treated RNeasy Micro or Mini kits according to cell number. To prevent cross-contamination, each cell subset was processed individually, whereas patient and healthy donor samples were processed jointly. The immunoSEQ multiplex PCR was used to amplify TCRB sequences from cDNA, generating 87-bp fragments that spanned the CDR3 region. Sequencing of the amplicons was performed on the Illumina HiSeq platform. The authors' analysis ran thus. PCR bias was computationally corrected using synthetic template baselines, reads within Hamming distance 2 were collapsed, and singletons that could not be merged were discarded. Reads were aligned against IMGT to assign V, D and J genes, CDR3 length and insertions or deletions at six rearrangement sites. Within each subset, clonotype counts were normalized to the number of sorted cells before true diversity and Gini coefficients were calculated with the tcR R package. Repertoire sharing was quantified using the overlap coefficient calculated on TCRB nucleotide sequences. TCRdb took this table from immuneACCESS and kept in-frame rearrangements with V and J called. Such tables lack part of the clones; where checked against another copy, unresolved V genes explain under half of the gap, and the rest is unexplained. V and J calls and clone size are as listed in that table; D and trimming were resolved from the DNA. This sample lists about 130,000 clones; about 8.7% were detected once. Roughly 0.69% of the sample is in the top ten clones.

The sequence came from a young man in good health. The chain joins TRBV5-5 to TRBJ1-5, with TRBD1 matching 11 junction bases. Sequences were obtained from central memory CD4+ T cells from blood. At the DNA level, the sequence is TGTGCCAGCAGCCTCGAGGGACAGGGGGATCAGCCCCAGCATTTT. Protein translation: CASSLEGQGDQPQHF.